These 19 T cell receptor beta chains share one sample of origin, sequenced in a study of OX40 agonist ivuxolimab in advanced cancers. The assay was immunoSEQ multiplex PCR, and TCRdb's table has in-frame clones only and misses some. The sample has tens of thousands of clones, 85% to 90% seen once. The specimen was CD4+ or CD8+ T cells sorted from blood, collected in a trial of the OX40 agonist ivuxolimab. The receptors derive from an adult with an advanced solid tumor such as melanoma, head and neck, liver or kidney cancer.

This rearrangement joins TRBV5-1 to TRBJ1-1; D possibly corresponds to TRBD1 (5 bases). Trimming took 2 bases from V and 3 from J, leaving 8 bases between them. CDR1 is SGHRS and CDR2 is YFSETQ in the germline V gene. This CDR3 region has 13 residues. The CDR3, as DNA: TGCGCCAGCAGCTTTGGGGGGTACACTGAAGCTTTCTTT. Protein product: CASSFGGYTEAFF. The variable domain in full, completed from reference TRBV5-1 and TRBJ1-1, reads KAGVTQTPRYLIKTRGQQVTLSCSPISGHRSVSWYQQTPGQGLQFLFEYFSETQRNKGNFPGRFSGRQFSNSRSEMNVSTLELGDSALYLCASSFGGYTEAFFGQGTRLTVV.

This rearrangement joins TRBV7-6 to TRBJ2-2; D tentatively reads TRBD1 or TRBD2 (5 bases each). Per the germline V gene, CDR1 is SGHVS and CDR2 is FNYEAQ. Trimming removed 7 bases from V and 6 bases from J, with 15 bases in between. CDR3 length: 14 residues. CDR3 bases: TGTGCCAGCATATCACTTGGGGGATCCGGGGAGCTGTTTTTT. It encodes CASISLGGSGELFF.

The V call is TRBV19, the J call TRBJ2-7; the D gene could be TRBD1 or TRBD2 (5 bases each). The CDR3 runs to 14 residues. V lost 3 bases, J lost 2 bases, and 11 bases lay in between. Germline V lookup: CDR1 LNHDA, CDR2 SQIVND (reference sequence). CDR3 loop: CASSIGDGTYEQYF. For the CDR3, the DNA is TGTGCCAGTAGTATTGGGGACGGAACCTACGAGCAGTACTTC.

The chain is built from TRBV28 and TRBJ1-1; the D is unclear. The V gene lost 7 bases and the J gene lost 5 bases, with 11 bases spanning the gap. CDR1 is MDHEN and CDR2 is SYDVKM in the germline V gene. The CDR3 is 12 residues long. For the CDR3, the DNA is TGTGCCAGCACCTACGGCCGAACTGAAGCTTTCTTT. This encodes CASTYGRTEAFF.

The chain combines TRBV10-1 with TRBJ1-3, with D possibly TRBD1 on 6 matching bases. CDR1 is WNHNN and CDR2 is SYGVQD in the germline V gene (reference sequence). The ends were cut back, 3 bases at V and 3 bases at J, with 27 bases in the middle. This CDR3 contains 20 residues. CDR3 region: CASSEFLPRQDLGVGNTIYF. The CDR3 region has the DNA TGCGCCAGCAGTGAATTTCTACCGCGACAGGATCTGGGGGTTGGAAACACCATATATTTT.

The chain has TRBV11-2 and TRBJ2-7; 11 bases are a match to TRBD2. CDR3 length: 14 residues. In germline, CDR1 is SGHAT, CDR2 FQNNGV. V lost 4 bases and J lost 4; bases outside the gene matches: 3. The CDR3 here is CASSSSGRLYEQYF. The CDR3 DNA sequence: TGTGCCAGCAGCTCTAGCGGGAGGCTATACGAGCAGTACTTC.

The chain has TRBV30 and TRBJ2-7; 7 bases map to TRBD2. CDR1 is GTSNPN, CDR2 SVGIG, per germline (reference sequence). The CDR3 covers 18 residues. With 0 bases clipped from V and 0 bases from J, the junction kept 14 bases outside the gene matches. CDR3 region: CAWSVLFLGGEPSYEQYF. The DNA of the CDR3 is TGTGCCTGGAGTGTACTCTTTTTGGGGGGGGAACCCTCCTACGAGCAGTACTTC.

The V and J genes are TRBV6-1 and TRBJ2-7; D not certain. This CDR3 is built from 15 residues. The V end was cut by 1 base, the J end by 4 bases, with 14 bases between. Looked up from germline, CDR1 is MNHNS and CDR2 is SASEGT. CDR3 sequence reads: CASSEELTVLYEQYF. As DNA, the CDR3 is TGTGCCAGCAGTGAAGAACTTACGGTGTTGTACGAGCAGTACTTC.

The chain has TRBV13 and TRBJ2-7; 9 nucleotides agree with TRBD1. This CDR3 region has 14 residues. The J segment lost 6 bases and the V segment lost 5 bases, leaving 8 bases of the junction unmatched. Germline V gene lookup returns CDR1 PRHDT and CDR2 FYEKMQ (reference sequence). The CDR3 DNA is TGTGCCAGCAGCATCCCGGGACAGGGCCGCGAGCAGTACTTC. Translating it yields CASSIPGQGREQYF.

The chain uses TRBV6-1 and TRBJ1-1; D call uncertain. Trimming removed 10 bases at V and 9 bases at J, with 15 bases between. Germline values: CDR1 MNHNS, CDR2 SASEGT. This CDR3 contains 11 residues. Here the CDR3 reads CAITTEGKAFF. The CDR3 region has the DNA TGTGCCATTACGACGGAGGGTAAAGCTTTCTTT.

This chain uses TRBV27 with TRBJ2-3; TRBD1 or TRBD2 may be the D gene (6 bases each). V lost 6 bases and J 3 bases, leaving 10 bases between the germline ends. Germline CDR1 is MNHEY and CDR2 is SMNVEV (reference sequence). The CDR3 extends over 13 amino acids. CDR3 region: CASRGGGTDTQYF. As DNA, the CDR3 is TGTGCCAGCAGGGGGGGCGGGACAGATACGCAGTATTTT.

J is TRBJ1-1 and V is TRBV7-9; perhaps TRBD1 as D (6 bases). This CDR3 is 12 amino acids long. V lost 0 bases, J lost 7 bases, and 6 bases lay in between. CDR1 SEHNR and CDR2 FQNEAQ come from the germline V gene (reference sequence). The chain's CDR3 is CASSLADSEAFF. Written as DNA, the CDR3 is TGTGCCAGCAGCTTAGCGGACAGTGAAGCTTTCTTT.

The chain links TRBV9 to TRBJ2-1, with 7 bases that match TRBD2. This CDR3 has 16 amino acids. Germline CDR1 and CDR2: SGDLS and YYNGEE. V was clipped by 7 bases and J by 4 bases; unmatched bases: 14. The chain's CDR3 is CASSYGRGSPYNEQFF. CDR3 in DNA: TGTGCCAGCTCATATGGGCGGGGGTCCCCTTACAATGAGCAGTTCTTC.

The chain is built from TRBV4-2 and TRBJ1-5; D gene ambiguous. The V end was cut by 0 bases, the J end by 7 bases, with 10 bases between. CDR1 and CDR2 from the germline V gene are LGHNA and YNFKEQ. This CDR3 has 14 residues. CDR3 coding DNA: TGTGCCAGCAGCCAAGAGATTGGGGTACAGCCCCAGCATTTT. It is translated as CASSQEIGVQPQHF.

The chain uses TRBV7-9 and TRBJ2-5; D is ambiguous. Trimming cost V 5 bases and J 4 bases, with 17 bases left between them. The CDR3 totals 15 residues. Germline loops: CDR1 SEHNR, CDR2 FQNEAQ (reference sequence). CDR3 DNA: TGTGCCAGCAGCCTCACGGTGACGGATGCAGAGACCCAGTACTTC. Translation: CASSLTVTDAETQYF.

The chain combines TRBV4-1 with TRBJ2-1; 10 positions agree with TRBD2. Germline values: CDR1 MGHRA, CDR2 YSYEKL. The CDR3 is made up of 15 amino acids. Losses at the gene ends were 0 bases for V and 6 bases for J; bases not matched to a gene: 2. The CDR3 region is CASSQDQRGGNEQFF. Written as DNA, the CDR3 is TGCGCCAGCAGCCAAGATCAGCGGGGGGGCAATGAGCAGTTCTTC.

The table lists this clone with a few counts. This chain connects TRBV5-6 to TRBJ2-7; 10 bases line up with TRBD1. The ends lost 2 bases at V and 6 bases at J; junction bases unmatched: 2. The CDR3 is 13 residues long. Germline values: CDR1 SGHDT, CDR2 YYEEEE. CDR3 protein: CASSFGTGAEQYF. The CDR3 nucleotides read TGTGCCAGCAGCTTTGGGACAGGGGCCGAGCAGTACTTC.

The J gene is TRBJ2-6, the V gene TRBV6-6; no reliable D call. This CDR3 is built from 15 residues. Trimming shortened V by 3 bases and J by 2 bases, and 8 bases separated the two germline ends. Germline V gene sequence: CDR1 MNHNY, CDR2 SVGAGI (reference sequence). DNA for the CDR3: TGTGCCAGCAGTTATATAGGAACTGGGGCCAACGTCCTGACTTTC. Its protein is CASSYIGTGANVLTF.

The chain combines TRBV4-1 with TRBJ1-1, with unresolved D. Germline V gene lookup returns CDR1 MGHRA and CDR2 YSYEKL. The CDR3 is made up of 11 amino acids. V was shortened by 5 bases and J by 5 bases, with 6 bases between the two germline ends. CDR3 residues: CASSVGTEAFF. The CDR3 nucleotides are TGCGCCAGCAGCGTGGGGACTGAAGCTTTCTTT.